This T cell receptor beta chain was identified in a study of shared clonotypes between healthy human individuals. Study findings and constraints: Few donors restricted represented genetic and exposure-history diversity. A reduction in generation probabilities was seen for non-shared clonotypes relative to those shared by all four donors. Though the depth was large, rarefaction showed that sorted-subset sequencing was incomplete.

Naive CD8 cells comprised CD45RO-negative, CCR7-positively selected cells, excluding terminally differentiated effector memory CD45RA+ cells. For this clone: Its antigen is undetermined.

Clones were sequenced by immunoSEQ multiplex PCR, and TCRdb holds only the in-frame ones, with some missing. The sample yields around 2,000,000 clones, approximately 94% seen once. Germline V gene data show CDR1 as SGDLS and CDR2 as YYNGEE. This CDR3 spans 14 amino acids. V lost 3 bases and J lost 8, with 15 bases in between. The sequencing input was naive CD8+ T cells sorted from blood. This TCR came from a man aged 18 to 29 in good health. This chain joins TRBV9 and TRBJ2-1, with D maybe TRBD1 (6 bases). The chain's CDR3 is CASSGTVSAHEQFF. The DNA of the CDR3 is TGTGCCAGCAGCGGGACAGTGTCCGCCCATGAGCAGTTCTTC.